The clone carrying this T cell receptor (beta chain) was seen a few times. The antigen is unknown. CD45RO/CCR7/CD25/CD127/CD95/CD27 staining was used to isolate CD4+ naive, central memory, regulatory and stem cell-like memory cells by sorting. The sample originates from a study of beta chain features in type 1 diabetes. Study-wide findings and caveats: A definitive answer on HLA type influencing TCRB rearrangement was not reached here.

TCRB transcripts that were expressed got sequenced, as all of the isolated RNA had been reverse transcribed. Naive, central memory and regulatory T cell samples averaged around 3.5 million immunoSEQ reads each. Method: immunoSEQ multiplex PCR; TCRdb's copy keeps in-frame clones and lacks some. The table records roughly 500,000 clones, about 29% of them present only once. Germline V gene data show CDR1 as LNHNV and CDR2 as YYDKDF (reference sequence). The CDR3 covers 14 residues. V gave up 2 bases and J gave up 1 base, with 9 bases separating them. This clonotype was obtained from a man aged 18 to 30 in good health. The V gene is TRBV15, the J gene TRBJ2-7; TRBD1 might be the D (5 bases). Sequenced sample: naive CD4+ T cells from blood. This CDR3 reads CATSRTRQSYEQYF. The CDR3 nucleotides are TGTGCCACCAGCAGAACCCGACAGTCCTACGAGCAGTACTTC.